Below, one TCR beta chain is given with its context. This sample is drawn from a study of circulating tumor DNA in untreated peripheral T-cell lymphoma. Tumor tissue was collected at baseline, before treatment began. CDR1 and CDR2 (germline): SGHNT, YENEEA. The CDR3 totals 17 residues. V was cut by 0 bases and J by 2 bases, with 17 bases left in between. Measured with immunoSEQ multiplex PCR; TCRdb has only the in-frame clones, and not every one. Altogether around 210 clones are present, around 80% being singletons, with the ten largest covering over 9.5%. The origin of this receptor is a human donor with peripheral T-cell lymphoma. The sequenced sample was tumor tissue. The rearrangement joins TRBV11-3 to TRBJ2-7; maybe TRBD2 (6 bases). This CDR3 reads CASSLERGRGNPYEQYF. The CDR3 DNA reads TGTGCCAGCAGCTTAGAGAGGGGCCGGGGGAATCCCTACGAGCAGTACTTC.